These T cell receptor beta chains were read from a single sample in a study of shared clonotypes between healthy human individuals. Profiled with immunoSEQ multiplex PCR; TCRdb holds only in-frame clones, not every one. This table holds about 2 million clones, roughly 96% found once. The sample consisted of naive CD4+ T cells sorted from blood. The receptors shown here come from a young man in good health. CDR3s include the opening cysteine and the closing phenylalanine or tryptophan. A D gene is named only where the DNA matches it firmly.

D | J | V | DNA | CDR3
TRBD2 | TRBJ2-7 | TRBV11-2 | TGTGCCAGCAGCTTAGATAGGGTCCCTCTAGCGGGAGAAATCTACGAGCAGTACTTC | CASSLDRVPLAGEIYEQYF
. | TRBJ1-5 | TRBV6-4 | TGTGCCAGCAGTCCAGAGTGGGGTAACAATCAGCCCCAGCATTTT | CASSPEWGNNQPQHF
. | TRBJ1-3 | TRBV30 | TGTGCCTGGAGTCCCCCTCGCCCAGGGGTAGGAAACACCATATATTTT | CAWSPPRPGVGNTIYF
. | TRBJ1-5 | TRBV6-1 | TGTGCCAGCAATCCTACCGCCCGGGGTGATCAGCCCCAGCATTTT | CASNPTARGDQPQHF
TRBD2 | TRBJ2-7 | TRBV5-5 | TGTGCCAGCAGCTTGGACGCTAGCGGGGTTCTATACTTC | CASSLDASGVLYF
. | TRBJ2-3 | TRBV10-2 | TGCGCCAGCAGTGATTACGGGGATACGCAGTATTTT | CASSDYGDTQYF
TRBD2 | TRBJ2-7 | TRBV29-1 | TGCAGCGTGCGGGGGGACTACGAGCAGTACTTC | CSVRGDYEQYF
TRBD2 | TRBJ2-5 | TRBV6-1 | TGTGCCAGCAGTGAACTAGCGGGAAGGGAGACCCAGTACTTC | CASSELAGRETQYF
. | TRBJ2-5 | TRBV5-4 | TGTGCCAGCAGCTTGGTAGGGTTGGAGACCCAGTACTTC | CASSLVGLETQYF
. | TRBJ1-2 | TRBV7-9 | TGTGCCAGCAGCTTAGCGTTTCTCACTAACTATGGCTACACCTTC | CASSLAFLTNYGYTF